The T cell receptor beta chain under discussion was sequenced for a study of control samples from healthy donors and cancer patients. Clones were sequenced by immunoSEQ multiplex PCR, and TCRdb holds only the in-frame ones, with some missing. The data contain approximately 92,000 clones, approximately 95% of them singletons. Germline-derived CDR1 and CDR2 are ENHRY and SYGVKD. This CDR3 spans 12 amino acids. V was cut by 10 bases and J by 6 bases, with 13 bases left in between. The genes are TRBV10-3 and TRBJ1-3; D gene uncertain. This clonotype originated in a woman aged 25 to 39 in good health. What was sequenced was blood. This CDR3 reads CATRASENTIYF. The CDR3 nucleotides read TGTGCCACCCGGGCGAGTGAAAACACCATATATTTT.